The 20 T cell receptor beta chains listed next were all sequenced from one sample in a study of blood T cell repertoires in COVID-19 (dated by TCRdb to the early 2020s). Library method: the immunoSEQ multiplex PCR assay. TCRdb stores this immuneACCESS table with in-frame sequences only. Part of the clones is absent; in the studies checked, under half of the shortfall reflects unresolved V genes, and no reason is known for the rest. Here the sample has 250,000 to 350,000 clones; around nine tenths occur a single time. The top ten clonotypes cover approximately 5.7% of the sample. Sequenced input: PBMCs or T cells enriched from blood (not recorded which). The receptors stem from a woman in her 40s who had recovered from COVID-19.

CDR3 sequence: CASSESIETGGREKLFF. The DNA for the CDR3 is TGCGCCAGCAGTGAGTCGATCGAAACAGGGGGCCGAGAAAAACTGTTTTTT. The V and J genes are TRBV10-2 and TRBJ1-4; TRBD1 aligns across 9 bases. In germline, CDR1 is WSHSY, CDR2 SAAADI. Losses at the gene ends were 0 bases for V and 8 bases for J; bases not matched to a gene: 10. The CDR3 has 17 residues.

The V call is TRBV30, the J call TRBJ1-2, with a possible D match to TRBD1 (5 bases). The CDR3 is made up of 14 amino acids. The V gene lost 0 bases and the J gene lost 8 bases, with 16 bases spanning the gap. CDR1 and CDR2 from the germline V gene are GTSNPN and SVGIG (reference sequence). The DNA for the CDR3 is TGTGCCTGGAGTGTACAAAGTGGGGCGTCCGGCTACACCTTC. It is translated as CAWSVQSGASGYTF.

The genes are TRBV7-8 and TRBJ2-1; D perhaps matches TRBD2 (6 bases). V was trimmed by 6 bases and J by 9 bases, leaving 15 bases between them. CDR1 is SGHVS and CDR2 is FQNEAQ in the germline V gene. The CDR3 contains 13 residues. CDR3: CASSSDYRSEQFF. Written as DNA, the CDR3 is TGTGCCAGCAGTTCGGACTACCGGAGTGAGCAGTTCTTC.

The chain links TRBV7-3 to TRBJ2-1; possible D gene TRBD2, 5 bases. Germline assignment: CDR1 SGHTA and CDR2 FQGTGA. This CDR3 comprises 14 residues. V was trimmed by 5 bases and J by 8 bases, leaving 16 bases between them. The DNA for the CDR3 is TGTGCCAGCAGCCCAAGCCCACTAGTTCATGAGCAGTTCTTC. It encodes CASSPSPLVHEQFF.

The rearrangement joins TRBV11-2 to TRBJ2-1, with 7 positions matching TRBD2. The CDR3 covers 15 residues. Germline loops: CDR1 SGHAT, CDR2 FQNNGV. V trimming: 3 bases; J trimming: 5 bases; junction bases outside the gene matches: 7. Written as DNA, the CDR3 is TGTGCCAGCAGCTTCCGACTAGGGACTAACAATGAGCAGTTCTTC. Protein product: CASSFRLGTNNEQFF. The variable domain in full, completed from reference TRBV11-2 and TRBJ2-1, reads EAGVAQSPRYKIIEKRQSVAFWCNPISGHATLYWYQQILGQGPKLLIQFQNNGVVDDSQLPKDRFSAERLKGVDSTLKIQPAKLEDSAVYLCASSFRLGTNNEQFFGPGTRLTVL.

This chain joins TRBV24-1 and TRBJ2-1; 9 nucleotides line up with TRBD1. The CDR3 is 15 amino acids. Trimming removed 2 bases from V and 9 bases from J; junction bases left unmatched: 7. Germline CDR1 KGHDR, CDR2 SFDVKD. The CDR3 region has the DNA TGTGCCACCAGTGATTGGACAGGGGCGGCGAGTGAGCAGTTCTTC. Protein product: CATSDWTGAASEQFF.

CDR3 nucleotide sequence: TGTGCCAGCACCCTCCTACGGGGAAATGAGCAGTTCTTC. Translating gives CASTLLRGNEQFF. The V and J genes are TRBV12-3 or TRBV12-4 and TRBJ2-1, with D tentatively TRBD2 (5 bases). Trimming left V 7 bases short and J 7 bases short, with 14 bases between. This CDR3 has 13 residues.

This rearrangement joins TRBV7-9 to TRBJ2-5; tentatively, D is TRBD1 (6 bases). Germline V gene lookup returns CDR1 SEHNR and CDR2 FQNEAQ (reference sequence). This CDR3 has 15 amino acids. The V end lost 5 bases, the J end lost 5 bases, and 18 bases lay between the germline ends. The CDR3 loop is CASSPDPQGGETQYF. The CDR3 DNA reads TGTGCCAGCAGCCCAGACCCACAGGGTGGGGAGACCCAGTACTTC.

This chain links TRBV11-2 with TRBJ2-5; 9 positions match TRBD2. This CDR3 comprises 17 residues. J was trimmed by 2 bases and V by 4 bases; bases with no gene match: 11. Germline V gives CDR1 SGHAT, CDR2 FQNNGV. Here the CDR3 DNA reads TGTGCCAGCAGCTCACTTCCAGGACTAGCGACACAAGAGACCCAGTACTTC. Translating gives CASSSLPGLATQETQYF.

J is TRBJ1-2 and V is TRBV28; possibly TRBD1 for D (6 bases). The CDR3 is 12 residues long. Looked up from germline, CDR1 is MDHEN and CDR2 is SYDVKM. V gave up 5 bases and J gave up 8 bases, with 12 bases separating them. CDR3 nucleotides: TGTGCCAGCAGTAACAGGGTTAGCGGCTACACCTTC. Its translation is CASSNRVSGYTF.

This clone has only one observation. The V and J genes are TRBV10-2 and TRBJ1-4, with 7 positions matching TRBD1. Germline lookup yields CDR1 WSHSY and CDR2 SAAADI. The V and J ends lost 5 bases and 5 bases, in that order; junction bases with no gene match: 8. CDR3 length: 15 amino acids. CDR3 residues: CASSYGQEENEKLFF. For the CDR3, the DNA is TGCGCCAGCAGTTACGGACAGGAGGAAAATGAAAAACTGTTTTTT.

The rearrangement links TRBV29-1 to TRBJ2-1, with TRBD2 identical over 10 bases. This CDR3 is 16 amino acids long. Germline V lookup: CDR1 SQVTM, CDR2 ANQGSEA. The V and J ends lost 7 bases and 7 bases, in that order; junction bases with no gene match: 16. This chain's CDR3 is CSATGRLAGVGNEQFF. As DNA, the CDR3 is TGCAGCGCTACAGGCCGGCTAGCGGGAGTCGGTAATGAGCAGTTCTTC.

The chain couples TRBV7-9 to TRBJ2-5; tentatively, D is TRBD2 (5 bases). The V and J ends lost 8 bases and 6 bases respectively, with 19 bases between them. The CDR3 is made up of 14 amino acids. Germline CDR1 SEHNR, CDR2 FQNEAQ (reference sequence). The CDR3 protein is CASAPDGVGKTQYF. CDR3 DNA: TGTGCCAGCGCCCCGGACGGGGTTGGAAAGACCCAGTACTTC.

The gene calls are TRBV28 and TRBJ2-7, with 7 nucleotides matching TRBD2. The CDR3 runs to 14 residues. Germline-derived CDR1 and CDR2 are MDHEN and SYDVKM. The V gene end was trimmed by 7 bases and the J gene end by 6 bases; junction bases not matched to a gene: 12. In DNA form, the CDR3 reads TGTGCCAGCACCCGGGGGGACCGGACTCTCGAGCAGTACTTC. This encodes CASTRGDRTLEQYF.

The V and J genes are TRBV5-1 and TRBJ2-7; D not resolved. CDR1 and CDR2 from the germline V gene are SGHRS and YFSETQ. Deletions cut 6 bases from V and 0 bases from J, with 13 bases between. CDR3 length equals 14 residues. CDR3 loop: CASKTRQNSYEQYF. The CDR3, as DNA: TGCGCCAGCAAGACTCGTCAGAACTCCTACGAGCAGTACTTC.

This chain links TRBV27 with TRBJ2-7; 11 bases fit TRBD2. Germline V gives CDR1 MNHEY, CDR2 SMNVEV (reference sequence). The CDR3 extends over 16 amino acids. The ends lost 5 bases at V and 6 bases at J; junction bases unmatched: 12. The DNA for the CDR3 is TGTGCCAGCAGTCGTCTAGCGGGAGGCGTCCTCGGCGAGCAGTACTTC. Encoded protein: CASSRLAGGVLGEQYF.

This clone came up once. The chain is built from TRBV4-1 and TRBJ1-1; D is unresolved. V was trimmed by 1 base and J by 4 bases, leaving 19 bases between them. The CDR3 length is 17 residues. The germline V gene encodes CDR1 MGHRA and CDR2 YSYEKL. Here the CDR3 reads CASSQAYLIILSTEAFF. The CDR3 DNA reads TGCGCCAGCAGCCAAGCATACTTGATAATATTATCCACTGAAGCTTTCTTT.

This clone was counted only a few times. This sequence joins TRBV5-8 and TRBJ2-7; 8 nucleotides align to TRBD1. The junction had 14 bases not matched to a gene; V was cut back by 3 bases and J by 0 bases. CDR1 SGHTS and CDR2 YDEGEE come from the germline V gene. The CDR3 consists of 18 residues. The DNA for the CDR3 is TGTGCCAGCAGCTCGGAGTACGGGCCCCAGGGGGCCTCCTACGAGCAGTACTTC. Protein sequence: CASSSEYGPQGASYEQYF.

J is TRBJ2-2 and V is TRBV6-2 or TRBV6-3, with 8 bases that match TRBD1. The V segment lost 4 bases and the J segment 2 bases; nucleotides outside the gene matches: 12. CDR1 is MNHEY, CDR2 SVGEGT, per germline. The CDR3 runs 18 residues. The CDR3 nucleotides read TGTGCCAGCAGTTTTCACCCGGGGACAGGCCATAACACCGGGGAGCTGTTTTTT. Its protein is CASSFHPGTGHNTGELFF.

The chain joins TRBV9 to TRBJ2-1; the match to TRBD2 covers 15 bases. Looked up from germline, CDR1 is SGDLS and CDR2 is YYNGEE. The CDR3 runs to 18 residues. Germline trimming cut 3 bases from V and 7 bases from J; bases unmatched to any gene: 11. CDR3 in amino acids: CASSGGLAGGAIINEQFF. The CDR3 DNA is TGTGCCAGCAGCGGGGGACTAGCGGGAGGTGCCATCATTAATGAGCAGTTCTTC.